These 24 T cell receptor beta chains were all obtained from the same sample, sequenced in a study of Ad26.COV2.S vaccination and SARS-CoV-2 variants. TCRdb's copy holds only in-frame clones and misses some; the assay was immunoSEQ multiplex PCR. The data show around 400,000 clones, approximately 90% seen once. Treatment given: about 20 received Ad26.COV2.S at low or high dose, single or two shots; 5 received placebo; per-sample allocation not given. Samples came from day 63 after the first vaccine or placebo injection. Source: peripheral blood, taken in a trial of Ad26.COV2.S vaccine versus placebo. The receptors originated from a person aged 18-65 years who received the Ad26.COV2.S COVID-19 vaccine or a placebo.

The chain uses TRBV5-4 and TRBJ2-5, with 7 nucleotides matching TRBD2. Looked up from germline, CDR1 is SGHNT and CDR2 is YYREEE (reference sequence). After removal of 3 bases from V and 4 bases from J, the junction contained 6 bases not matched to a gene. The CDR3 totals 14 residues. CDR3 amino acids: CASSSLGRGETQYF. As DNA, the CDR3 is TGTGCCAGCAGCTCTCTTGGGAGGGGAGAGACCCAGTACTTC.

The V call is TRBV5-4, the J call TRBJ1-1, with 7 positions matching TRBD1. Germline CDR1 SGHNT, CDR2 YYREEE (reference sequence). This CDR3 spans 14 amino acids. The junction had 7 bases not matched to a gene; V was cut back by 4 bases and J by 4 bases. CDR3 residues: CASSKDRVVTEAFF. In DNA, the CDR3 is TGTGCCAGCAGCAAAGACAGGGTAGTCACTGAAGCTTTCTTT.

This chain links TRBV18 with TRBJ2-1; TRBD1 is a possible D gene (6 bases). Germline V gene lookup returns CDR1 KGHSH and CDR2 LQKENI. V dropped 0 bases and J dropped 10 bases, with 13 bases sitting between them. The CDR3 is 14 amino acids. CDR3 in amino acids: CASSPPTGTTEQFF. As DNA, the CDR3 is TGTGCCAGCTCACCACCAACAGGGACAACCGAGCAGTTCTTC. Complete variable domain (other parts from reference TRBV18 and TRBJ2-1): NAGVMQNPRHLVRRRGQEARLRCSPMKGHSHVYWYRQLPEEGLKFMVYLQKENIIDESGMPKERFSAEFPKEGPSILRIQQVVRGDSAAYFCASSPPTGTTEQFFGPGTRLTVL.

The chain couples TRBV6-2 or TRBV6-3 to TRBJ2-7, with 10 bases identical to TRBD1. J gave up 2 bases and V 5 bases, and 12 bases lay outside the gene matches. CDR3 size: 17 residues. The germline V gene has CDR1 MNHEY and CDR2 SVGEGT. CDR3: CASSRRSPGQGPYEQYF. The CDR3 DNA reads as TGTGCCAGCAGTCGCCGATCTCCGGGACAGGGGCCCTACGAGCAGTACTTC.

V usage is TRBV29-1 and J usage is TRBJ2-4; 7 positions match TRBD1. After removal of 7 bases from V and 13 bases from J, the junction contained 7 bases not matched to a gene. Germline CDR1 and CDR2: SQVTM and ANQGSEA. This CDR3 is built from 10 residues. CDR3 region: CSGTGEPQYF. The CDR3 nucleotides read TGCAGCGGGACAGGCGAACCCCAGTACTTC.

This chain uses TRBV2 with TRBJ1-4, with 7 bases lining up with TRBD1. Germline CDR1 is SNHLY and CDR2 is FYNNEI. CDR3 length: 13 residues. J was trimmed by 5 bases and V by 8 bases; bases with no gene match: 5. CDR3 sequence: CASDRDWNEKLFF. CDR3 DNA: TGTGCCAGCGACAGGGATTGGAATGAAAAACTGTTTTTT.

The chain is built from TRBV9 and TRBJ1-5; TRBD1 agrees at 9 bases. V dropped 0 bases and J dropped 7; count of bases not matched to a gene: 5. Germline V lookup: CDR1 SGDLS, CDR2 YYNGEE. CDR3 size: 15 residues. This chain's CDR3 is CASSVGGTGHQPQHF. The CDR3 nucleotides are TGTGCCAGCAGCGTAGGAGGGACAGGGCACCAGCCCCAGCATTTT.

The chain recombines TRBV7-9 with TRBJ2-1, with D hard to call. Germline V gives CDR1 SEHNR, CDR2 FQNEAQ (reference sequence). V was cut by 0 bases and J by 9 bases, with 15 bases left in between. The CDR3 has 15 amino acids. CDR3 region: CASSLARTQLGEQFF. The CDR3 bases are TGTGCCAGCAGCTTAGCCAGGACCCAACTCGGTGAGCAGTTCTTC.

Worth noting for this clone: Other DNA sequences in this specimen translate into the identical CDR3. The chain combines TRBV3-1 (or the pseudogene TRBV3-2) with TRBJ1-6; tentatively, D is TRBD1 (5 bases). The V and J ends lost 3 bases and 4 bases respectively, with 10 bases between them. Germline V gives CDR1 LGHDT, CDR2 YNNKEL (reference sequence). There are 15 residues in the CDR3. The CDR3 spells CASSQGTGYNSPLHF. The CDR3, as DNA: TGTGCCAGCAGCCAGGGGACCGGGTATAATTCACCCCTCCACTTT.

The rearrangement links TRBV19 to TRBJ2-1, with TRBD2 matching 11 bases. V shed 1 base, J shed 8 bases, and the junction held 7 bases outside the gene matches. From germline, CDR1 is LNHDA and CDR2 SQIVND (reference sequence). CDR3 size: 16 residues. CDR3 sequence reads: CASSIGLAGKGHEQFF. In DNA form, the CDR3 reads TGTGCCAGTAGTATAGGACTAGCGGGAAAGGGGCATGAGCAGTTCTTC.

The J gene is TRBJ2-5, the V gene TRBV10-3; D might be TRBD2 (5 bases). The germline CDR1 and CDR2 sequences are ENHRY and SYGVKD. Trimming took 10 bases from V and 7 from J, leaving 25 bases between them. This CDR3 has 15 residues. The CDR3 here is CATEERSGDHLTQYF. The CDR3 DNA reads TGTGCCACTGAAGAGCGGAGCGGAGATCATTTGACCCAGTACTTC.

The chain employs TRBV4-3 and TRBJ1-4; D possibly corresponds to TRBD1 (6 bases). The CDR3 is made up of 18 amino acids. The V and J ends lost 0 bases and 2 bases respectively, with 16 bases between them. CDR1 and CDR2 (germline): LGHNA, YSLEER. Here the CDR3 reads CASSQEVAGEGTNEKLFF. The CDR3 coding sequence is TGCGCCAGCAGCCAAGAGGTGGCAGGGGAAGGGACTAATGAAAAACTGTTTTTT.

This clone is a singleton in its sample. The gene calls are TRBV7-6 and TRBJ2-1, with 10 positions matching TRBD2. CDR1 SGHVS and CDR2 FNYEAQ come from the germline V gene. This CDR3 spans 16 amino acids. J lost 2 bases, V lost 1 base, and 2 bases had no gene match. This CDR3 reads CASSLVSGRAYNEQFF. CDR3 nucleotides: TGTGCCAGCAGCTTAGTGAGCGGGAGGGCCTACAATGAGCAGTTCTTC.

The gene calls are TRBV5-1 and TRBJ2-2; 10 bases agree with TRBD2. The junction had 5 bases not matched to a gene; V was cut back by 3 bases and J by 6 bases. The CDR3 runs to 15 residues. The germline gives CDR1 SGHRS, CDR2 YFSETQ. The DNA for the CDR3 is TGCGCCAGCAGCTCGGGACTAGCGTTTCCCGGGGAGCTGTTTTTT. Its protein product is CASSSGLAFPGELFF.

The genes are TRBV5-1 and TRBJ2-7; possibly TRBD1 for D (6 bases). The germline V and J ends were trimmed by 5 bases and 0 bases, with 15 bases remaining between them. This CDR3 comprises 15 residues. Germline-derived CDR1 and CDR2 are SGHRS and YFSETQ. CDR3 nucleotide sequence: TGCGCCAGCAGACCAGACAGGCCCTCCTCCTACGAGCAGTACTTC. It specifies CASRPDRPSSYEQYF.

This chain uses TRBV28 with TRBJ1-2; the D gene is possibly TRBD1 (6 bases). The CDR3 spans 15 residues. The germline CDR1 and CDR2 sequences are MDHEN and SYDVKM. Trimming cost V 5 bases and J 3 bases, with 16 bases left between them. CDR3 amino acids: CASSIGQGPDYGYTF. CDR3 sequence (DNA): TGTGCCAGCAGTATTGGGCAGGGGCCGGACTATGGCTACACCTTC.

The gene calls are TRBV5-1 and TRBJ1-4; D is uncertain. Trimming removed 0 bases from V and 10 bases from J, with 10 bases in between. Germline V lookup: CDR1 SGHRS, CDR2 YFSETQ. The CDR3 runs to 13 residues. The CDR3 DNA follows: TGCGCCAGCAGCTTGGTGCCAGACGGAAAACTGTTTTTT. Translating gives CASSLVPDGKLFF.

This clone showed up just once. The rearrangement links TRBV9 to TRBJ1-1; tentative D call: TRBD1 (6 bases). Germline V CDR1 and CDR2: SGDLS, YYNGEE. The CDR3 covers 15 residues. With 0 bases removed from V and 4 bases from J, the gap between germline ends came to 13 bases. CDR3 protein: CASSVGGGPVTEAFF. The CDR3 DNA reads TGTGCCAGCAGCGTAGGTGGGGGGCCGGTCACTGAAGCTTTCTTT. Filled out from reference TRBV9 and TRBJ1-1, the complete variable domain reads DSGVTQTPKHLITATGQRVTLRCSPRSGDLSVYWYQQSLDQGLQFLIQYYNGEERAKGNILERFSAQQFPDLHSELNLSSLELGDSALYFCASSVGGGPVTEAFFGQGTRLTVV.

This clone was recorded a few times. Other DNA sequences in the sample encode the same CDR3. The chain links TRBV30 to TRBJ1-5; unclear D gene. The V gene lost 2 bases and the J gene lost 0 bases, with 5 bases spanning the gap. The germline gives CDR1 GTSNPN, CDR2 SVGIG (reference sequence). The CDR3 spans 13 residues. CDR3 residues: CAWSKDSNQPQHF. In nucleotides, the CDR3 is TGTGCCTGGAGTAAGGATAGCAATCAGCCCCAGCATTTT.

The rearrangement joins TRBV6-5 to TRBJ2-2; tentative D call: TRBD2 (6 bases). The CDR3 runs 14 residues. Between the trimmed V and J ends, which lost 5 bases and 8 bases, there was a span of 15 bases. Germline values: CDR1 MNHEY, CDR2 SVGAGI. CDR3: CASSPGTRSGELFF. The CDR3 DNA follows: TGTGCCAGCAGTCCGGGGACTCGTTCTGGGGAGCTGTTTTTT.

This clone was detected once. This rearrangement joins TRBV6-6 to TRBJ1-6, with 7 nucleotides matching TRBD1. After removal of 2 bases from V and 3 bases from J, the junction contained 4 bases not matched to a gene. From germline, CDR1 is MNHNY and CDR2 SVGAGI (reference sequence). The CDR3 is 16 residues long. The CDR3 protein is CASSYGTVFYNSPLHF. As DNA, the CDR3 is TGTGCCAGCAGTTACGGGACAGTATTCTATAATTCACCCCTCCACTTT.

The chain carries TRBV6-2 or TRBV6-3 and TRBJ2-1, with 12 bases that match TRBD2. The germline CDR1 and CDR2 sequences are MNHEY and SVGEGT. CDR3 size: 19 residues. V shed 0 bases and J 4 bases; nucleotides not matched to a gene: 10. The CDR3 spells CASSYSTTSGSSGYNEQFF. The CDR3 bases are TGTGCCAGCAGTTACTCCACGACTAGCGGGAGTAGCGGGTACAATGAGCAGTTCTTC.

This clone was found once. The V and J genes are TRBV5-6 and TRBJ2-1, with a tentative D call TRBD1 (5 bases). Trimming pared 2 bases from V and 7 bases from J, leaving 16 bases between. CDR1 is SGHDT and CDR2 is YYEEEE in the germline V gene. The CDR3 sequence is 15 residues long. The DNA for the CDR3 is TGTGCCAGCAGCTTCATCAACAGGTTGGGGAATGAGCAGTTCTTC. This sequence encodes CASSFINRLGNEQFF.

The J gene is TRBJ2-7, the V gene TRBV3-1 (or the pseudogene TRBV3-2), with 8 bases aligning to TRBD1. Germline V gives CDR1 LGHDT, CDR2 YNNKEL (reference sequence). V lost 0 bases to trimming and J lost 8 bases; unmatched junction nucleotides: 9. The CDR3 is made up of 15 amino acids. The DNA for the CDR3 is TGTGCCAGCAGCCAAGATATGGACAGGGCGGAGAAGCAGTACTTC. It encodes CASSQDMDRAEKQYF.